Below, 32 T cell receptor beta chains from the same sample are listed, as sequenced in a study of a mutant IDH1 vaccine in newly diagnosed glioma. Profiled with immunoSEQ multiplex PCR; TCRdb holds only in-frame clones, not every one. Of about 92,000 clones listed, about four fifths are singletons. The time point here: baseline, week 1 (first vaccination visit). Described treatment: pre-vaccination baseline after standard-of-care therapy. Sequenced here: PBMCs, sampled from a glioma patient treated with radiotherapy, temozolomide or both. These receptors were collected from a woman in her fifties or sixties with glioma.

This clone was detected only a few times. V and J are TRBV10-2 and TRBJ1-5, with unresolved D. Germline V gene data show CDR1 as WSHSY and CDR2 as SAAADI. Trimming shortened V by 8 bases and J by 4 bases, and 12 bases separated the two germline ends. This CDR3 is 13 amino acids long. CDR3 bases: TGCGCCAGCCGGGTCAGCCTAAATCAGCCCCAGCATTTT. Translating it yields CASRVSLNQPQHF.

The V gene is TRBV15, the J gene TRBJ2-1; D uncertain. Germline loops: CDR1 LNHNV, CDR2 YYDKDF (reference sequence). The ends were cut back, 0 bases at V and 10 bases at J, with 19 bases in the middle. The CDR3 spans 16 residues. In nucleotides, the CDR3 is TGTGCCACCAGCAGAGATCGAGAGACCGGACGGCGGGAGCAGTTCTTC. Translated: CATSRDRETGRREQFF. The full variable domain, its missing parts supplied by reference TRBV15 and TRBJ2-1, is DAMVIQNPRYQVTQFGKPVTLSCSQTLNHNVMYWYQQKSSQAPKLLFHYYDKDFNNEADTPDNFQSRRPNTSFCFLDIRSPGLGDTAMYLCATSRDRETGRREQFFGPGTRLTVL.

The rearrangement joins TRBV30 to TRBJ2-7, with a tentative D call TRBD1 (6 bases). Looked up from germline, CDR1 is GTSNPN and CDR2 is SVGIG (reference sequence). This CDR3 region has 14 residues. The V gene lost 2 bases and the J gene lost 3 bases, with 14 bases spanning the gap. CDR3 sequence: CAWSPTGMGYEQYF. The DNA of the CDR3 is TGTGCCTGGAGTCCAACAGGGATGGGCTACGAGCAGTACTTC. Together with reference TRBV30 and TRBJ2-7, the CDR3 gives the full variable domain: SQTIHQWPATLVQPVGSPLSLECTVEGTSNPNLYWYRQAAGRGLQLLFYSVGIGQISSEVPQNLSASRPQDRQFILSSKKLLLSDSGFYLCAWSPTGMGYEQYFGPGTRLTVT.

This chain joins TRBV6-1 and TRBJ1-1, with D unclear. The CDR3 is 10 residues long. CDR1 and CDR2 from the germline V gene are MNHNS and SASEGT. Trimming cost V 9 bases and J 2 bases, with 4 bases left between them. CDR3 sequence reads: CASPNTEAFF. The CDR3 DNA reads as TGTGCCAGTCCCAACACTGAAGCTTTCTTT.

V is TRBV6-1 and J is TRBJ2-7, with D possibly TRBD2 on 5 matching bases. V lost 8 bases to trimming and J lost 2 bases, with 10 bases between them. The CDR3 consists of 12 residues. Germline lookup yields CDR1 MNHNS and CDR2 SASEGT. As DNA, the CDR3 is TGTGCCAGCGGGATCGGGGCCTACGAGCAGTACTTC. Its translation is CASGIGAYEQYF.

The V gene is TRBV6-4, the J gene TRBJ1-5; D not resolved. Germline V lookup: CDR1 MRHNA, CDR2 SNTAGT. The germline V and J ends were trimmed by 4 bases and 6 bases, with 10 bases remaining between them. The CDR3 has 13 residues. The CDR3 sequence: CASSVDPSQPQHF. The CDR3 coding sequence is TGTGCCAGCAGTGTTGATCCGTCTCAGCCCCAGCATTTT.

CDR3 residues: CASSVGTANTDTQYF. Written as DNA, the CDR3 is TGTGCCAGCAGCGTAGGGACAGCAAACACAGATACGCAGTATTTT. J is TRBJ2-3 and V is TRBV4-2; 7 bases are a match to TRBD1. Looked up from germline, CDR1 is LGHNA and CDR2 is YNFKEQ. This CDR3 is built from 15 residues. V dropped 5 bases and J dropped 2; count of bases not matched to a gene: 7.

The chain carries TRBV29-1 and TRBJ2-3, with unresolved D. V was shortened by 4 bases and J by 7 bases, with 15 bases between the two germline ends. The germline V gene has CDR1 SQVTM and CDR2 ANQGSEA. The CDR3 totals 13 residues. The CDR3 here is CSVGLSSMNTQYF. CDR3 nucleotides: TGCAGCGTTGGGCTGTCCTCTATGAATACGCAGTATTTT.

The chain employs TRBV7-2 and TRBJ2-7, with TRBD2 matching 8 bases. The J segment lost 2 bases and the V segment lost 1 base, leaving 16 bases of the junction unmatched. This CDR3 has 19 amino acids. Germline CDR1 reads SGHTA; CDR2 reads FQGNSA. CDR3 protein: CASSLGGLGGGQLPYEQYF. The CDR3 DNA reads as TGTGCCAGCAGCTTAGGAGGCCTCGGCGGGGGGCAACTACCCTACGAGCAGTACTTC.

This chain joins TRBV5-5 and TRBJ1-2; tentative D call: TRBD1 (6 bases). The CDR3 is 16 amino acids. The V end lost 0 bases, the J end lost 6 bases, and 18 bases lay between the germline ends. Germline assignment: CDR1 SGHKS and CDR2 YYEKEE (reference sequence). CDR3 in DNA: TGTGCCAGCAGCTTGGTGCCCAGGGGAGGTAGCCATGGCTACACCTTC. It specifies CASSLVPRGGSHGYTF.

The J gene is TRBJ1-5, the V gene TRBV5-6; 7 bases line up with TRBD1. Trimming removed 2 bases from V and 7 bases from J; junction bases left unmatched: 6. The CDR3 runs to 14 residues. CDR1 is SGHDT, CDR2 YYEEEE, per germline. CDR3 nucleotides: TGTGCCAGCAGCTTAAGACAGGGAGGACAGCCCCAGCATTTT. This gives the protein CASSLRQGGQPQHF.

Note on this clone: In the same sample, other DNA sequences code for this CDR3. The chain links TRBV9 to TRBJ1-4, with 9 bases fitting TRBD1. Germline V gene data show CDR1 as SGDLS and CDR2 as YYNGEE. Unmatched junction bases numbered 3, after V lost 2 bases and J lost 7 bases. The CDR3 runs to 14 residues. Here the CDR3 reads CASSVGQGGEKLFF. Here the CDR3 DNA reads TGTGCCAGCAGCGTGGGACAGGGTGGTGAAAAACTGTTTTTT. The full variable domain, with the rest looked up from reference TRBV9 and TRBJ1-4, is DSGVTQTPKHLITATGQRVTLRCSPRSGDLSVYWYQQSLDQGLQFLIQYYNGEERAKGNILERFSAQQFPDLHSELNLSSLELGDSALYFCASSVGQGGEKLFFGSGTQLSVL.

The chain employs TRBV5-4 and TRBJ2-3; D perhaps matches TRBD1 (6 bases). CDR3 length: 14 amino acids. Germline CDR1 SGHNT, CDR2 YYREEE (reference sequence). Trimming pared 1 base from V and 4 bases from J, leaving 10 bases between. The CDR3: CASSLKTGPDTQYF. For the CDR3, the DNA is TGTGCCAGCAGCTTGAAGACAGGCCCAGATACGCAGTATTTT.

The gene calls are TRBV6-4 and TRBJ2-5, with D possibly being TRBD1 or TRBD2 (5 bases each). The CDR3 spans 14 residues. With 6 bases removed from V and 4 bases from J, the gap between germline ends came to 15 bases. Germline CDR1 and CDR2: MRHNA and SNTAGT. CDR3 coding DNA: TGTGCCAGCAGGCCGACGGGGCGGAGAGAGACCCAGTACTTC. Translating gives CASRPTGRRETQYF.

The genes are TRBV9 and TRBJ2-1, with 10 bases fitting TRBD1. The CDR3 length is 15 residues. V was pared by 3 bases and J by 4 bases, with 4 bases of the junction left unmatched. Per the germline V gene, CDR1 is SGDLS and CDR2 is YYNGEE. CDR3 coding DNA: TGTGCCAGCAGCGGGGACAGGGGTGGATACAATGAGCAGTTCTTC. Amino acids: CASSGDRGGYNEQFF.

The chain links TRBV6-5 to TRBJ2-7, with TRBD2 identical over 7 bases. Germline loops: CDR1 MNHEY, CDR2 SVGAGI. V lost 3 bases to trimming and J lost 6 bases; unmatched junction nucleotides: 8. The CDR3 loop spans 14 amino acids. The CDR3 coding sequence is TGTGCCAGCAGTTATCGGGGGGTCAGTTCCGAGCAGTACTTC. Translation gives CASSYRGVSSEQYF.

The J gene is TRBJ2-7, the V gene TRBV15; TRBD1 might be the D (6 bases). The germline gives CDR1 LNHNV, CDR2 YYDKDF (reference sequence). The ends were cut back, 0 bases at V and 7 bases at J, with 10 bases in the middle. The CDR3 runs 13 residues. The CDR3 loop reads CATSRDWGQEQYF. CDR3 nucleotide sequence: TGTGCCACCAGCAGAGATTGGGGGCAGGAGCAGTACTTC.

The rearrangement joins TRBV6-1 to TRBJ1-6, with 9 bases identical to TRBD1. In germline, CDR1 is MNHNS, CDR2 SASEGT. V was clipped by 4 bases and J by 4 bases; unmatched bases: 5. The CDR3 consists of 16 residues. DNA of the CDR3: TGTGCCAGCAGTGCCGGGACAGGGTCTTATAATTCACCCCTCCACTTT. Amino acids: CASSAGTGSYNSPLHF.

The CDR3: CASSKAGDSSYNEQFF. Written as DNA, the CDR3 is TGCGCCAGCTCCAAGGCGGGGGATAGCTCCTACAATGAGCAGTTCTTC. This chain links TRBV5-1 with TRBJ2-1; TRBD2 aligns across 7 bases. CDR1 and CDR2 from the germline V gene are SGHRS and YFSETQ. J gave up 0 bases and V 7 bases, and 10 bases lay outside the gene matches. The CDR3 spans 16 residues.

The chain couples TRBV4-3 to TRBJ2-5; no reliable D call. There are 14 residues in the CDR3. In germline, CDR1 is LGHNA, CDR2 YSLEER. Trimming stripped 4 bases from V and 1 base from J, with 10 bases between. CDR3 loop: CASSLAPSQETQYF. Written as DNA, the CDR3 is TGCGCCAGCAGCCTGGCGCCTTCCCAAGAGACCCAGTACTTC.

The genes are TRBV5-5 and TRBJ2-1, with 9 nucleotides matching TRBD2. Unmatched junction bases numbered 4, after V lost 1 base and J lost 2 bases. The CDR3 has 16 amino acids. Germline-derived CDR1 and CDR2 are SGHKS and YYEKEE (reference sequence). The CDR3 bases are TGTGCCAGCAGCTTGAGACTAGCGGCCCCCTACAATGAGCAGTTCTTC. Translation: CASSLRLAAPYNEQFF.

This clone was detected only a few times. J is TRBJ2-7 and V is TRBV7-8, with TRBD2 matching over 12 bases. Germline loops: CDR1 SGHVS, CDR2 FQNEAQ. V was pared by 5 bases and J by 0 bases, with 17 bases of the junction left unmatched. This CDR3 is 20 amino acids long. The CDR3 coding sequence is TGTGCCAGCAGCATAAAATACTCAACTAGCGGGGGGTCCAGCTCCTACGAGCAGTACTTC. This encodes CASSIKYSTSGGSSSYEQYF.

This clone occurred once. The CDR3 here is CASSVKDSGNTIYF. CDR3 bases: TGTGCCAGCAGTGTGAAAGACTCTGGAAACACCATATATTTT. The chain is built from TRBV6-1 and TRBJ1-3; no definite D call. V was shortened by 4 bases and J by 0 bases, with 7 bases between the two germline ends. Germline lookup yields CDR1 MNHNS and CDR2 SASEGT. This CDR3 has 14 residues.

This sequence joins TRBV9 and TRBJ2-3, with 11 nucleotides matching TRBD2. Per the germline V gene, CDR1 is SGDLS and CDR2 is YYNGEE. This CDR3 comprises 17 residues. After removal of 4 bases from V and 6 bases from J, the junction contained 13 bases not matched to a gene. CDR3 amino acids: CASSLPIAGGPGDTQYF. CDR3 DNA sequence: TGTGCCAGCAGCCTACCGATAGCGGGGGGGCCAGGGGATACGCAGTATTTT.

V usage is TRBV5-1 and J usage is TRBJ2-2; D may be TRBD2 (6 bases). CDR1 SGHRS and CDR2 YFSETQ come from the germline V gene. This CDR3 contains 16 residues. V was clipped by 4 bases and J by 4 bases, with 17 bases between them. In DNA form, the CDR3 reads TGCGCCAGCAGCATAGGACGGGGGTTCCCCACCGGGGAGCTGTTTTTT. Encoded protein: CASSIGRGFPTGELFF.

This clone was observed a single time. The V gene is TRBV5-1, the J gene TRBJ2-5, with D perhaps matching TRBD1 or TRBD2 (5 bases each). The CDR3 is 15 residues long. Per germline, CDR1 SGHRS and CDR2 YFSETQ. V lost 5 bases and J lost 4, with 18 bases in between. The DNA for the CDR3 is TGCGCCAGCAGGGTGGGAATTACGAGGGGAGAGACCCAGTACTTC. Translated, it gives CASRVGITRGETQYF.

The chain recombines TRBV7-9 with TRBJ2-7; TRBD1 agrees at 7 bases. Looked up from germline, CDR1 is SEHNR and CDR2 is FQNEAQ (reference sequence). After removal of 5 bases from V and 3 bases from J, the junction contained 7 bases not matched to a gene. This CDR3 spans 14 amino acids. Written as DNA, the CDR3 is TGTGCCAGCAGCGCCGGAACAGGGGTCTACGAGCAGTACTTC. It codes for CASSAGTGVYEQYF.

The V call is TRBV7-9, the J call TRBJ2-3; TRBD2 aligns across 13 bases. The CDR3 loop spans 18 amino acids. Germline CDR1 and CDR2: SEHNR and FQNEAQ (reference sequence). Losses at the gene ends were 5 bases for V and 0 bases for J; bases not matched to a gene: 8. The CDR3: CASSLTSGGARSTDTQYF. The CDR3 nucleotides are TGTGCCAGCAGCCTTACTAGCGGGGGGGCCCGGAGCACAGATACGCAGTATTTT.

This rearrangement joins TRBV21-1 to TRBJ2-5; TRBD2 is the table's D call, not checked against the DNA. TRBV21-1 counts as a pseudogene. The CDR3 runs to 12 residues. The CDR3 loop reads CARAKIQETQYF. CDR3 bases: TGTGCCAGAGCTAAAATCCAAGAGACCCAGTACTTC.

V usage is TRBV20-1 and J usage is TRBJ1-2; possible D gene TRBD1, 5 bases. This CDR3 has 11 amino acids. Trimming cost V 7 bases and J 5 bases, with 11 bases left between them. Germline V gene sequence: CDR1 DFQATT, CDR2 SNEGSKA (reference sequence). The CDR3 DNA is TGCAGTGGGGCCGGGGGGTATGGCTACACCTTC. Translation: CSGAGGYGYTF.

The V call is TRBV19, the J call TRBJ2-7; D remains unclear. Trimming removed 5 bases from V and 2 bases from J, with 13 bases in between. CDR3 length: 14 amino acids. Germline lookup yields CDR1 LNHDA and CDR2 SQIVND (reference sequence). This CDR3 reads CASSPADTTYEQYF. CDR3 DNA sequence: TGTGCCAGTAGTCCCGCCGATACTACCTACGAGCAGTACTTC.

This clone was counted a few times. The V and J genes are TRBV10-3 and TRBJ1-4; no clear D gene. In germline, CDR1 is ENHRY, CDR2 SYGVKD. Trimming shortened V by 0 bases and J by 11 bases, and 7 bases separated the two germline ends. The length of the CDR3 is 12 residues. The CDR3 coding sequence is TGTGCCATCAGTGAGTCGTTTGGGAAACTGTTTTTT. It specifies CAISESFGKLFF.